The text below deals with one T cell receptor beta chain. Its antigen is still unknown. The quantity of total RNA per TCR library was roughly 3,800 ng. The template-switching step introduced UMIs that carried a 6-nucleotide sample barcode. TCRdb reprocessed the 5' RACE reads, with one entry per CDR3 protein and no DNA. Seen in this sample are approximately 420,000 distinct CDR3 sequences; the ten most common clones hold about 2.3%. CDR3 length: 15 amino acids. The germline V gene encodes CDR1 LGHNA and CDR2 YSLEER. The source of the sample is a study of monozygotic twins with inflammatory bowel disease. Study-wide findings and caveats: IBD patients showed reduced TCRbeta diversity (inverse Simpson) versus healthy co-twins. The analysis yielded no support for one strong signal or clonotype associated with IBD.

The chain links TRBV4-3 to TRBJ2-1; with no DNA, the TCRdb D assignment of TRBD1 cannot be verified. This receptor was obtained from a human donor with ulcerative colitis or Crohn's disease, or a healthy co-twin of an affected twin (not recorded which). Sequenced input: blood. CDR3 protein: CASSQEGQRNNEQFF.